This TCR beta chain came from a study of T cell responses to AZD1222 COVID-19 vaccine. Study-wide findings and caveats: Spike as a whole was targeted by vaccine-associated CD4 TCRs, dominant at 160-218 and 743-854. Donor demographics were predominantly white British with a female majority; clonal diversity may be underestimated. Increases in Spike-specific TCR breadth and depth were seen after two AZD1222 doses.

Notes on this clone: Antigen: not known.

This table comes from immunoSEQ multiplex PCR, and its TCRdb copy is limited to in-frame clones, with some not included. The sample lists more than 95,000 clones; about 90% were seen once. The CDR3 length is 11 residues. From germline, CDR1 is MNHEY and CDR2 SVGAGI. The junction had 3 bases not matched to a gene; V was cut back by 8 bases and J by 6 bases. This sample comprised peripheral blood, obtained on day 0 of AZD1222 vaccination. This chain connects TRBV6-5 to TRBJ2-7; 8 bases are shared with TRBD2. The TCR originated in an adult in good health. CDR3 amino acids: CASRRGGEQYF. Written as DNA, the CDR3 is TGTGCCAGCCGCCGGGGGGGCGAGCAGTACTTC.